This entry lists 30 T cell receptor beta chains sequenced from one sample in a study of blood T cell repertoires in COVID-19. The protocol was immunoSEQ multiplex PCR, while the TCRdb copy is restricted to in-frame clones and leaves out a portion. The top ten hold more than 0.85% of the sample, which has over 150,000 clones, 80% to 90% seen once. The sequenced sample consisted of peripheral blood. The receptor set was obtained from a man in his forties with acute or convalescent COVID-19.

This clone came up a few times. The V call is TRBV6-6, the J call TRBJ1-1; D gene unclear. Germline V gives CDR1 MNHNY, CDR2 SVGAGI (reference sequence). The CDR3 is made up of 13 amino acids. V gave up 6 bases and J gave up 7 bases, with 15 bases separating them. DNA for the CDR3: TGTGCCAGCAGCTCGCGGGGTAGAGATGAAGCTTTCTTT. Translating gives CASSSRGRDEAFF.

In DNA, the CDR3 is TGTGCCAGCAGCCCAAGCGGGGGGGGCACCTACGAGCAGTACTTC. This translates into CASSPSGGGTYEQYF. This rearrangement joins TRBV7-3 to TRBJ2-7; 10 nucleotides line up with TRBD2. Germline-derived CDR1 and CDR2 are SGHTA and FQGTGA. The CDR3 contains 15 residues. The trim removed 5 bases at V and 2 bases at J, leaving 6 bases unmatched. Looking up the rest from reference TRBV7-3 and TRBJ2-7 gives the full variable domain: GAGVSQTPSNKVTEKGKYVELRCDPISGHTALYWYRQSLGQGPEFLIYFQGTGAADDSGLPNDRFFAVRPEGSVSTLKIQRTERGDSAVYLCASSPSGGGTYEQYFGPGTRLTVT.

J is TRBJ1-6 and V is TRBV7-2, with D uncertain. CDR1 and CDR2 from the germline V gene are SGHTA and FQGNSA. This CDR3 spans 12 amino acids. Between the trimmed V and J ends, which lost 3 bases and 7 bases, there was a span of 4 bases. DNA of the CDR3: TGTGCCAGCAGCTTTTTAAATTCACCCCTCCACTTT. Protein: CASSFLNSPLHF.

The chain has TRBV29-1 and TRBJ1-2, with D perhaps TRBD1 (5 bases). V was pared by 5 bases and J by 0 bases, with 16 bases between. The CDR3 runs 15 residues. The germline V gene has CDR1 SQVTM and CDR2 ANQGSEA. The CDR3 nucleotides are TGCAGCGTTAGGCGGGGGGTTAACGCTAACTATGGCTACACCTTC. Its protein product is CSVRRGVNANYGYTF.

This chain connects TRBV11-3 to TRBJ2-1; a possible D gene is TRBD1 (5 bases). Per the germline V gene, CDR1 is SGHNT and CDR2 is YENEEA. The CDR3 covers 13 residues. V shed 3 bases and J shed 7 bases, with 10 bases lying between them. The CDR3 DNA reads as TGTGCCAGCAGCTTTCCTGGGGCAAATGAGCAGTTCTTC. Amino acid sequence: CASSFPGANEQFF.

The chain uses TRBV3-1 (or the pseudogene TRBV3-2) and TRBJ1-6, with 12 bases aligning to TRBD1. CDR1 is LGHDT, CDR2 YNNKEL, per germline (reference sequence). The CDR3 is made up of 15 amino acids. After removal of 4 bases from V and 9 bases from J, the junction contained 4 bases not matched to a gene. The CDR3 DNA follows: TGTGCCAGCAGCCCGGGGACAGGGGGCGTTTCACCCCTCCACTTT. It encodes CASSPGTGGVSPLHF.

This chain uses TRBV28 with TRBJ1-2; D uncertain. The ends were cut back, 2 bases at V and 8 bases at J, with 9 bases in the middle. Germline CDR1 is MDHEN and CDR2 is SYDVKM. CDR3 length: 12 residues. The DNA for the CDR3 is TGTGCCAGCAGTTTACGGGGAATCGGCTACACCTTC. This gives the protein CASSLRGIGYTF.

V usage is TRBV27 and J usage is TRBJ1-6; the D is unclear. Germline CDR1 is MNHEY and CDR2 is SMNVEV (reference sequence). The CDR3 is 17 amino acids. The V end was cut by 6 bases, the J end by 0 bases, with 15 bases between. The CDR3 bases are TGTGCCAGCAGAATATGGAGAGGGAGCTCCTATAATTCACCCCTCCACTTT. It specifies CASRIWRGSSYNSPLHF.

This clone was detected only once. The chain uses TRBV5-4 and TRBJ2-3, with D possibly TRBD2 on 5 matching bases. Germline V lookup: CDR1 SGHNT, CDR2 YYREEE (reference sequence). The CDR3 runs to 16 residues. Trimming stripped 0 bases from V and 0 bases from J, with 11 bases between. This CDR3 is CASSLERFPSTDTQYF. The CDR3 nucleotides read TGTGCCAGCAGCTTGGAGCGGTTCCCTAGCACAGATACGCAGTATTTT.

The chain links TRBV7-3 to TRBJ2-1, with D maybe TRBD1 (6 bases). Germline loops: CDR1 SGHTA, CDR2 FQGTGA. The CDR3 loop spans 14 amino acids. V was cut by 2 bases and J by 2 bases, with 7 bases left in between. CDR3 coding DNA: TGTGCCAGCAGCTTAGGGGGCACCTACAATGAGCAGTTCTTC. Translated, it gives CASSLGGTYNEQFF.

This rearrangement joins TRBV28 to TRBJ1-1; 11 positions match TRBD1. CDR3 length equals 12 residues. V was clipped by 8 bases and J by 4 bases; unmatched bases: 0. CDR1 is MDHEN, CDR2 SYDVKM, per germline. CDR3 loop: CASGTGGTEAFF. The CDR3 nucleotides read TGTGCCAGCGGGACAGGGGGCACTGAAGCTTTCTTT. Full variable domain (missing parts from reference TRBV28 and TRBJ1-1): DVKVTQSSRYLVKRTGEKVFLECVQDMDHENMFWYRQDPGLGLRLIYFSYDVKMKEKGDIPEGYSVSREKKERFSLILESASTNQTSMYLCASGTGGTEAFFGQGTRLTVV.

The CDR3 loop reads CASSWAGTGKLFF. In DNA, the CDR3 is TGTGCCAGCAGCTGGGCCGGGACAGGGAAACTGTTTTTT. The chain uses TRBV5-4 and TRBJ1-4, with TRBD1 matching over 9 bases. After removal of 3 bases from V and 11 bases from J, the junction contained 5 bases not matched to a gene. CDR3 length: 13 residues. The germline V gene has CDR1 SGHNT and CDR2 YYREEE (reference sequence).

The genes are TRBV28 and TRBJ1-1; D ambiguous. Germline values: CDR1 MDHEN, CDR2 SYDVKM. The V end lost 6 bases, the J end lost 5 bases, and 10 bases lay between the germline ends. The length of the CDR3 is 12 residues. The DNA of the CDR3 is TGTGCCAGCAGCTCTGCGAAGACTGAAGCTTTCTTT. Protein product: CASSSAKTEAFF.

This chain uses TRBV11-2 with TRBJ1-1; D may be TRBD1 (6 bases). The CDR3 contains 14 residues. Deletions cut 1 base from V and 2 bases from J, with 8 bases between. CDR1 SGHAT and CDR2 FQNNGV come from the germline V gene. CDR3 sequence reads: CASSLGQANTEAFF. The CDR3 DNA follows: TGTGCCAGCAGCTTAGGACAGGCAAACACTGAAGCTTTCTTT.

The chain links TRBV6-6 to TRBJ2-3; 7 positions match TRBD1. Per germline, CDR1 MNHNY and CDR2 SVGAGI (reference sequence). The CDR3 is 14 residues long. V was clipped by 2 bases and J by 7 bases; unmatched bases: 6. The CDR3 sequence: CASSYLAGGNTQYF. Here the CDR3 DNA reads TGTGCCAGCAGTTACCTGGCAGGGGGTAATACGCAGTATTTT.

This sequence joins TRBV5-1 and TRBJ1-1, with no clear D. Trimming took off 1 base at V and 5 bases at J, with 15 bases between the two ends. This CDR3 comprises 15 residues. Germline loops: CDR1 SGHRS, CDR2 YFSETQ. CDR3 in amino acids: CASSLNGELGTEAFF. The CDR3 DNA reads TGCGCCAGCAGCTTGAATGGGGAGCTGGGGACTGAAGCTTTCTTT.

This sequence joins TRBV4-2 and TRBJ1-4; TRBD1 aligns across 10 bases. CDR1 is LGHNA and CDR2 is YNFKEQ in the germline V gene. The CDR3 has 16 amino acids. V trimming: 4 bases; J trimming: 6 bases; junction bases outside the gene matches: 8. CDR3 nucleotide sequence: TGTGCCAGCAGCCCCCAGACAGGGGGCATGTATGAAAAACTGTTTTTT. This encodes CASSPQTGGMYEKLFF.

The chain joins TRBV6-1 to TRBJ1-6, with a possible D match to TRBD1 (6 bases). This CDR3 has 15 residues. With 3 bases removed from V and 10 bases from J, the gap between germline ends came to 16 bases. Germline V lookup: CDR1 MNHNS, CDR2 SASEGT. The CDR3 loop reads CASSEGGTLISPLHF. DNA of the CDR3: TGTGCCAGCAGTGAGGGAGGGACATTAATCTCACCCCTCCACTTT.

This clone was seen a few times. This chain joins TRBV18 and TRBJ2-7; D not certain. Trimming took off 3 bases at V and 2 bases at J, with 8 bases between the two ends. Germline V gene data show CDR1 as KGHSH and CDR2 as LQKENI. The CDR3 length is 13 residues. CDR3 protein: CASSPPKTYEQYF. As DNA, the CDR3 is TGTGCCAGCTCACCGCCTAAGACCTACGAGCAGTACTTC.

V gene TRBV4-3 combines with J gene TRBJ2-1; D possibly corresponds to TRBD1 (6 bases). Trimming pared 3 bases from V and 0 bases from J, leaving 9 bases between. The CDR3 consists of 15 residues. Germline CDR1 is LGHNA and CDR2 is YSLEER. The CDR3 here is CASSQGARSYNEQFF. The CDR3 DNA reads TGCGCCAGCAGCCAGGGGGCCCGCTCCTACAATGAGCAGTTCTTC.

This sequence joins TRBV5-8 and TRBJ1-4; possible D gene TRBD1, 6 bases. Germline V lookup: CDR1 SGHTS, CDR2 YDEGEE. This CDR3 has 15 residues. V shed 0 bases and J shed 5 bases, with 11 bases lying between them. The DNA of the CDR3 is TGTGCCAGCAGCTTGGTCAGGGGAAGAAATGAAAAACTGTTTTTT. The encoded protein is CASSLVRGRNEKLFF.

This chain connects TRBV7-9 to TRBJ1-5; 10 bases match TRBD1. J gave up 2 bases and V 7 bases, and 20 bases lay outside the gene matches. CDR1 and CDR2 (germline): SEHNR, FQNEAQ (reference sequence). This CDR3 region has 20 residues. This chain's CDR3 is CASTSKGGVDRGFRNQPQHF. CDR3 in DNA: TGTGCCAGCACCTCTAAGGGGGGTGTGGACAGGGGGTTCCGCAATCAGCCCCAGCATTTT.

This clone appeared a single time. The chain has TRBV21-1 and TRBJ2-7; the DNA was not compared with TRBD1, the D call given in the table. TRBV21-1 has pseudogene status. The CDR3 has 17 amino acids. The CDR3, as DNA: TGTGCCAGCAGCAAGCTTTACAGGGGCCCGAGCTCCTACGAGCAGTACTTC. It codes for CASSKLYRGPSSYEQYF.

The chain uses TRBV7-9 and TRBJ1-1, with 8 bases identical to TRBD1. Germline CDR1 is SEHNR and CDR2 is FQNEAQ (reference sequence). This CDR3 has 13 residues. With V trimmed by 4 bases and J by 4 bases, 2 bases remained unmatched. The CDR3 nucleotides read TGTGCCAGCAGCTCACAGGGGGGCACTGAAGCTTTCTTT. The encoded protein is CASSSQGGTEAFF.

The J gene is TRBJ2-7, the V gene TRBV27; weak D call: TRBD2 (6 bases). Germline CDR1 and CDR2: MNHEY and SMNVEV (reference sequence). Trimming took off 3 bases at V and 3 bases at J, with 9 bases between the two ends. This CDR3 contains 13 residues. This chain's CDR3 is CASSFRGIYEQYF. The CDR3 nucleotides read TGTGCCAGCAGTTTTCGGGGGATCTACGAGCAGTACTTC.

The chain links TRBV30 to TRBJ2-1; the match to TRBD1 covers 12 bases. The CDR3 runs to 17 residues. Germline lookup yields CDR1 GTSNPN and CDR2 SVGIG (reference sequence). The V segment lost 0 bases and the J segment 6 bases; nucleotides outside the gene matches: 9. CDR3 in amino acids: CAWSVGTGGLFTNEQFF. CDR3 nucleotide sequence: TGTGCCTGGAGTGTGGGGACAGGGGGCTTGTTCACCAATGAGCAGTTCTTC. The complete variable domain, with remaining parts taken from reference TRBV30 and TRBJ2-1, reads SQTIHQWPATLVQPVGSPLSLECTVEGTSNPNLYWYRQAAGRGLQLLFYSVGIGQISSEVPQNLSASRPQDRQFILSSKKLLLSDSGFYLCAWSVGTGGLFTNEQFFGPGTRLTVL.

This chain uses TRBV28 with TRBJ1-2; D perhaps matches TRBD1 (6 bases). Germline values: CDR1 MDHEN, CDR2 SYDVKM. Trimming cost V 5 bases and J 7 bases, with 14 bases left between them. This CDR3 has 13 amino acids. CDR3 DNA: TGTGCCAGCAGTCCTTACAGGGCGGGTGGCTACACCTTC. Translation gives CASSPYRAGGYTF.

The rearrangement uses TRBV6-5 and TRBJ2-7; no firm D call. Germline-derived CDR1 and CDR2 are MNHEY and SVGAGI. The CDR3 consists of 15 residues. Trimming removed 5 bases from V and 0 bases from J, with 14 bases in between. This CDR3 is CASSTTWSSSYEQYF. CDR3 nucleotide sequence: TGTGCCAGCAGTACAACCTGGTCCAGCTCCTACGAGCAGTACTTC.

V usage is TRBV11-2 and J usage is TRBJ2-1; D gene ambiguous. Per the germline V gene, CDR1 is SGHAT and CDR2 is FQNNGV. The CDR3 sequence is 14 residues long. The V end was cut by 3 bases, the J end by 4 bases, with 10 bases between. CDR3 in DNA: TGTGCCAGCAGCTTGAGGAAACCTTACAATGAGCAGTTCTTC. It yields the protein CASSLRKPYNEQFF. Using reference TRBV11-2 and TRBJ2-1 for the parts outside the CDR3, the full variable domain is EAGVAQSPRYKIIEKRQSVAFWCNPISGHATLYWYQQILGQGPKLLIQFQNNGVVDDSQLPKDRFSAERLKGVDSTLKIQPAKLEDSAVYLCASSLRKPYNEQFFGPGTRLTVL.

This chain links TRBV29-1 with TRBJ2-5, with 8 nucleotides matching TRBD2. Germline V gene lookup returns CDR1 SQVTM and CDR2 ANQGSEA. This CDR3 spans 14 amino acids. V was pared by 4 bases and J by 5 bases, with 9 bases of the junction left unmatched. The CDR3 region has the DNA TGCAGCGTTGTGGGCGGGGGGACTGGGGAGACCCAGTACTTC. Translation gives CSVVGGGTGETQYF. The full variable domain, rest sourced from reference TRBV29-1 and TRBJ2-5, is SAVISQKPSRDICQRGTSLTIQCQVDSQVTMMFWYRQQPGQSLTLIATANQGSEATYESGFVIDKFPISRPNLTFSTLTVSNMSPEDSSIYLCSVVGGGTGETQYFGPGTRLLVL.